One sample yielded the 22 T cell receptor beta chains listed below, sequenced in a study of T cell responses to AZD1222 COVID-19 vaccine. Method: immunoSEQ multiplex PCR; TCRdb's copy keeps in-frame clones and lacks some. The sample has roughly 120,000 clones, about 89% seen once. Sequenced material: peripheral blood, taken 28 days after the second AZD1222 dose. These receptors were obtained from an adult who received the AZD1222 COVID-19 vaccine.

The chain has TRBV9 and TRBJ2-5; 9 bases match TRBD2. Trimming took 3 bases from V and 5 from J; bases not matched to a gene: 5. Germline assignment: CDR1 SGDLS and CDR2 YYNGEE. The CDR3 is 14 residues long. DNA of the CDR3: TGTGCCAGCAGCGCGGCTAGCGGGATGGAGACCCAGTACTTC. This gives the protein CASSAASGMETQYF.

The chain carries TRBV12-5 and TRBJ1-2; no firm D call. Trimming stripped 7 bases from V and 1 base from J, with 7 bases between. The V gene's germline CDR1 is LGHNT and CDR2 FRNRAP. CDR3 size: 12 residues. The CDR3 loop reads CASARDNYGYTF. As DNA, the CDR3 is TGTGCTAGTGCAAGGGATAACTATGGCTACACCTTC. Together with reference TRBV12-5 and TRBJ1-2, the CDR3 gives the full variable domain: DARVTQTPRHKVTEMGQEVTMRCQPILGHNTVFWYRQTMMQGLELLAYFRNRAPLDDSGMPKDRFSAEMPDATLATLKIQPSEPRDSAVYFCASARDNYGYTFGSGTRLTVV.

This chain joins TRBV10-3 and TRBJ2-7, with a weak D call TRBD1 (5 bases). Germline CDR1 reads ENHRY; CDR2 reads SYGVKD. Trimming stripped 6 bases from V and 0 bases from J, with 15 bases between. This CDR3 comprises 15 residues. The CDR3 DNA reads as TGTGCCATCAGCCCAGGGCCGAGGAGCTCCTACGAGCAGTACTTC. Translation: CAISPGPRSSYEQYF.

The sample holds a few counts of this clone. The chain links TRBV4-2 to TRBJ1-1; weak D call: TRBD1 (5 bases). Trimming left V 0 bases short and J 1 base short, with 9 bases between. Germline V gene sequence: CDR1 LGHNA, CDR2 YNFKEQ. The CDR3 totals 15 residues. This chain's CDR3 is CASSQEGRANTEAFF. The CDR3 DNA reads TGTGCCAGCAGCCAAGAGGGGCGGGCGAACACTGAAGCTTTCTTT.

The V gene is TRBV7-3, the J gene TRBJ1-4; D is unclear. This CDR3 spans 16 amino acids. Germline CDR1 is SGHTA and CDR2 is FQGTGA. Trimming took off 4 bases at V and 0 bases at J, with 12 bases between the two ends. The CDR3 sequence: CASSSGQISTNEKLFF. The CDR3, as DNA: TGTGCCAGCAGCTCCGGGCAGATCTCAACTAATGAAAAACTGTTTTTT.

The genes are TRBV7-9 and TRBJ1-4, with TRBD1 identical over 7 bases. V lost 1 base to trimming and J lost 5 bases; unmatched junction nucleotides: 4. Germline assignment: CDR1 SEHNR and CDR2 FQNEAQ (reference sequence). This CDR3 has 15 amino acids. The CDR3 here is CASSLGQGPNEKLFF. The CDR3 DNA sequence: TGTGCCAGCAGCTTAGGACAGGGCCCGAATGAAAAACTGTTTTTT.

The chain joins TRBV7-9 to TRBJ1-6, with no clear D. Germline V gene data show CDR1 as SEHNR and CDR2 as FQNEAQ (reference sequence). The CDR3 extends over 17 amino acids. The V end was cut by 2 bases, the J end by 1 base, with 12 bases between. The DNA of the CDR3 is TGTGCCAGCAGCTTATACGGGGTTGGATCCTATAATTCACCCCTCCACTTT. Its protein is CASSLYGVGSYNSPLHF.

The gene calls are TRBV6-5 and TRBJ1-5; TRBD1 is a possible D gene (6 bases). The germline V and J ends were trimmed by 6 bases and 6 bases, with 15 bases remaining between them. CDR3 length equals 14 residues. Per the germline V gene, CDR1 is MNHEY and CDR2 is SVGAGI. The CDR3 sequence: CASRSGQLSQPQHF. The DNA for the CDR3 is TGTGCCAGCAGATCTGGACAGTTAAGTCAGCCCCAGCATTTT.

The chain joins TRBV4-3 to TRBJ1-1; D not certain. The CDR3 consists of 15 residues. V lost 1 base to trimming and J lost 4 bases, with 13 bases between them. Germline values: CDR1 LGHNA, CDR2 YSLEER. In nucleotides, the CDR3 is TGCGCCAGCAGCCAAGTTACTCCGACTTTCACTGAAGCTTTCTTT. Translation gives CASSQVTPTFTEAFF.

V is TRBV18 and J is TRBJ2-7; 8 bases agree with TRBD2. The CDR3 is 13 amino acids. Germline CDR1 KGHSH, CDR2 LQKENI. J gave up 7 bases and V 1 base, and 3 bases lay outside the gene matches. CDR3 DNA sequence: TGTGCCAGCTCACCACGCGGGGGGAGAGAGCAGTACTTC. Amino acid sequence: CASSPRGGREQYF.

In its sample, this clone was seen once. This chain connects TRBV27 to TRBJ1-3; D not certain. Germline V lookup: CDR1 MNHEY, CDR2 SMNVEV (reference sequence). This CDR3 region has 15 residues. Trimming pared 4 bases from V and 0 bases from J, leaving 10 bases between. This chain's CDR3 is CASSSSGSSGNTIYF. The CDR3 DNA reads TGTGCCAGCAGTTCCTCAGGAAGCTCTGGAAACACCATATATTTT.

This clone was recorded once. V and J are TRBV13 and TRBJ2-1; TRBD2 might be the D (6 bases). With 5 bases removed from V and 0 bases from J, the gap between germline ends came to 23 bases. This CDR3 is built from 19 residues. Germline CDR1 and CDR2: PRHDT and FYEKMQ (reference sequence). DNA of the CDR3: TGTGCCAGCAGCCAGCGACTAGGGGCCCCGTCGACCTCCTACAATGAGCAGTTCTTC. This codes for CASSQRLGAPSTSYNEQFF.

The chain recombines TRBV4-2 with TRBJ2-1; a possible D gene is TRBD1 (7 bases). CDR3 length: 16 amino acids. Trimming removed 1 base from V and 2 bases from J, with 12 bases in between. The germline V gene has CDR1 LGHNA and CDR2 YNFKEQ. CDR3 amino acids: CASSQVEGAAYNEQFF. CDR3 in DNA: TGTGCCAGCAGCCAAGTGGAGGGGGCTGCCTACAATGAGCAGTTCTTC.

This chain joins TRBV24-1 and TRBJ2-1, with 7 bases that match TRBD1. Germline assignment: CDR1 KGHDR and CDR2 SFDVKD. The CDR3 has 16 amino acids. Unmatched junction bases numbered 6, after V lost 4 bases and J lost 1 base. CDR3 protein: CATSDTGVSSYNEQFF. In nucleotides, the CDR3 is TGTGCCACCAGTGACACAGGGGTGTCATCCTACAATGAGCAGTTCTTC.

The CDR3 here is CASSPLEVGELFF. CDR3 bases: TGTGCCAGCAGCCCCCTTGAAGTCGGGGAGCTGTTTTTT. The chain combines TRBV9 with TRBJ2-2; D is ambiguous. V lost 4 bases and J 7 bases, leaving 11 bases between the germline ends. The CDR3 length is 13 residues. Looked up from germline, CDR1 is SGDLS and CDR2 is YYNGEE.

This chain joins TRBV11-2 and TRBJ2-2, with D possibly being TRBD2 (6 bases). Germline-derived CDR1 and CDR2 are SGHAT and FQNNGV. Deletions cut 1 base from V and 5 bases from J, with 8 bases between. The CDR3 extends over 14 amino acids. The CDR3 sequence: CASSLVGGTGELFF. CDR3 DNA sequence: TGTGCCAGCAGCTTAGTGGGGGGAACCGGGGAGCTGTTTTTT.

The chain uses TRBV19 and TRBJ1-5; perhaps TRBD1 as D (5 bases). CDR3 size: 16 residues. Between the trimmed V and J ends, which lost 0 bases and 6 bases, there was a span of 15 bases. Germline values: CDR1 LNHDA, CDR2 SQIVND (reference sequence). The CDR3, as DNA: TGTGCCAGTAGTATAGATCCGGGGCGCCGGAGTCAGCCCCAGCATTTT. Protein sequence: CASSIDPGRRSQPQHF.

In this sample, this clone turned up a few times. Compared with germline, one end of the junction differs, possibly owing to a read error. The chain carries TRBV11-3 and TRBJ1-2; 9 positions agree with TRBD1. The germline gives CDR1 SGHNT, CDR2 YENEEA. This CDR3 has 11 residues. CDR3 in amino acids: CASGTGPSYAF. For the CDR3, the DNA is TGTGCCAGCGGGACAGGGCCTTCCTATGCCTTC.

This clone came up once. The chain joins TRBV27 to TRBJ1-6, with D uncertain. The V gene's germline CDR1 is MNHEY and CDR2 SMNVEV (reference sequence). Trimming removed 5 bases from V and 8 bases from J, with 13 bases in between. The CDR3 has 14 amino acids. CDR3 amino acids: CASSADGIDSPLHF. Here the CDR3 DNA reads TGTGCCAGCAGTGCGGACGGGATAGATTCACCCCTCCACTTT.

The chain joins TRBV5-1 to TRBJ1-4; D is undetermined. Trimming took 0 bases from V and 0 from J, leaving 9 bases between them. The CDR3 loop spans 16 amino acids. The germline CDR1 and CDR2 sequences are SGHRS and YFSETQ. The CDR3: CASSLDGRATNEKLFF. The CDR3 DNA sequence: TGCGCCAGCAGCTTGGATGGACGGGCAACTAATGAAAAACTGTTTTTT.

In DNA, the CDR3 is TGTGCCAGCAGCTTAACGGCACACAAGAACACTGAAGCTTTCTTT. Translation gives CASSLTAHKNTEAFF. J is TRBJ1-1 and V is TRBV7-3; D unclear. V lost 0 bases and J 1 base, leaving 9 bases between the germline ends. Germline values: CDR1 SGHTA, CDR2 FQGTGA. This CDR3 is built from 15 residues.

The chain recombines TRBV28 with TRBJ1-2; possible D gene TRBD1, 5 bases. CDR1 and CDR2 from the germline V gene are MDHEN and SYDVKM. This CDR3 is 12 amino acids long. V was clipped by 6 bases and J by 5 bases, with 10 bases between them. The CDR3 here is CASSQQVYGYTF. CDR3 bases: TGTGCCAGCAGCCAACAGGTTTATGGCTACACCTTC.